The rows below give T cell receptor beta chains drawn from one sample of a study of blood T cell repertoires in COVID-19. Some clones are missing from TCRdb's copy, which holds only in-frame ones; the method was immunoSEQ multiplex PCR. The sample holds 300,000 to 400,000 clones, roughly 90% seen once. The specimen sequenced was PBMCs or T cells enriched from blood (not recorded which). Receptors originate from a woman between 25 and 40 years old who had been exposed to COVID-19. Each CDR3 is given with its conserved first and last residue. D genes are given only for firm matches. Size tells how often a clone was seen (once, few, many) or the class of an expanded clone, and some rows leave it out.

CDR3 | DNA | V | D | size | J
CASNLAGVTYNEQFF | TGTGCCAGCAACCTAGCGGGGGTTACCTACAATGAGCAGTTCTTC | TRBV5-6 | TRBD2 | NA | TRBJ2-1
CASNLWGLAETQYF | TGTGCCAGCAACTTGTGGGGGCTGGCGGAGACCCAGTACTTC | TRBV5-4 | NA | NA | TRBJ2-5
CAISPDGNTIYF | TGTGCCATCAGTCCAGATGGAAACACCATATATTTT | TRBV10-3 | NA | NA | TRBJ1-3
CASSQDSERGENEQFF | TGCGCCAGCAGCCAAGATAGCGAGCGGGGGGAGAATGAGCAGTTCTTC | TRBV4-3 | TRBD2 | NA | TRBJ2-1
CASSISRGPGNQPQHF | TGTGCCAGTAGTATCTCCAGGGGGCCCGGGAATCAGCCCCAGCATTTT | TRBV19 | TRBD1 | NA | TRBJ1-5
CATSEGATEAFF | TGTGCCACCAGTGAAGGGGCCACTGAAGCTTTCTTT | TRBV24-1 | NA | NA | TRBJ1-1
CASSSNSGRGTGELFF | TGTGCCAGCAGTTCGAACTCGGGTAGGGGCACCGGGGAGCTGTTTTTT | TRBV2 | NA | once | TRBJ2-2
CASSQAPRETQYF | TGTGCCAGCAGCCAAGCACCGAGGGAGACCCAGTACTTC | TRBV3-1/TRBV3-2 | NA | NA | TRBJ2-5
CASSSPSVPSYNEQFF | TGTGCCAGCAGCTCACCAAGCGTACCCTCCTACAATGAGCAGTTCTTC | TRBV7-8 | NA | NA | TRBJ2-1
CASSQGGPSSYEQYF | TGTGCCAGCTCACAAGGCGGCCCCAGCTCCTACGAGCAGTACTTC | TRBV18 | NA | NA | TRBJ2-7
CASSLRQGATEAFF | TGTGCCAGCAGCCTACGACAGGGGGCTACTGAAGCTTTCTTT | TRBV7-2 | TRBD1 | few | TRBJ1-1
CASSLVPGSQETQYF | TGCGCCAGCAGCCTGGTGCCCGGGAGCCAAGAGACCCAGTACTTC | TRBV5-1 | NA | NA | TRBJ2-5
CASSQSGGHTDTQYF | TGTGCCAGCAGTCAGAGCGGGGGCCACACAGATACGCAGTATTTT | TRBV6-5 | TRBD2 | NA | TRBJ2-3